The subject of this entry is one T cell receptor (beta chain). This specimen belongs to a study of T cells in localized non-small cell lung cancer. Here immunoSEQ multiplex PCR was the method, and the copy in TCRdb shows in-frame clones only, minus some. The table has around 2,200 clones, about 31% seen once. The V gene's germline CDR1 is MNHNS and CDR2 SASEGT. The CDR3 covers 14 residues. The J segment lost 11 bases and the V segment lost 0 bases, leaving 8 bases of the junction unmatched. Sequenced material: normal lung tissue next to the tumor, taken before any cancer treatment. This TCR was recovered from an older female donor with stage I squamous cell lung carcinoma. The J gene is TRBJ1-2, the V gene TRBV6-1, with 8 bases that match TRBD1. The CDR3 loop reads CASSEAETGVDYTF. The CDR3, as DNA: TGTGCCAGCAGTGAAGCCGAGACAGGGGTAGATTACACCTTC.